This entry features one TCR beta chain sequence. The data are from a study of blood T cell repertoires in COVID-19. Study summary: Samples came from the United States, Italy and Spain, spanning acute and convalescent COVID-19.

Authors' data handling: Reference gene primer amplification gave nucleated cell count estimates. Using immunoSEQ multiplex PCR, the repertoire was profiled, and TCRdb retains in-frame clones only, with some absent. V, J and clone size are taken as reported in that table, and D and trimming were inferred from the DNA itself. The table includes about 490,000 clones, 80% to 90% detected once. The CDR3 extends over 13 amino acids. Per germline, CDR1 LGHNA and CDR2 YNFKEQ. Between the trimmed V and J ends, which lost 6 bases and 5 bases, there was a span of 14 bases. The receptor comes from a human donor in a cohort sampled during active COVID-19. The chain has TRBV4-2 and TRBJ2-7; tentatively, D is TRBD1 (8 bases). Material for sequencing was peripheral blood. The CDR3 is CASRQGGYDEQYF. In DNA form, the CDR3 reads TGTGCCAGCAGACAGGGGGGGTACGACGAGCAGTACTTC.